One and the same sample provided the 9 T cell receptor beta chains below, sequenced in a study of identical twins. TCRdb used MiXCR to reprocess the 5' RACE reads, holding one entry per CDR3 protein. The sample has about 530,000 distinct CDR3 sequences, around 20% seen once. This sample also belongs to another study, concerning yellow fever vaccine responses in identical twins.

The sequencing sample was made of CD4+ T cells sorted from blood. These receptors all stem from a woman aged 18-29 years in good health.

The chain combines TRBV20-1 with TRBJ2-3; 9 bases agree with TRBD2. Germline V gene sequence: CDR1 DFQATT, CDR2 SNEGSKA (reference sequence). There are 17 residues in the CDR3. V dropped 7 bases and J dropped 2; count of bases not matched to a gene: 16. As DNA, the CDR3 is TGCAGTGGCCAAGGGGGTTGGGCGGGGGGGCTCACAGATACGCAGTATTTT. It specifies CSGQGGWAGGLTDTQYF.

The chain employs TRBV5-8 and TRBJ1-6; D might be TRBD1 (6 bases). The CDR3 loop spans 13 amino acids. CDR1 is SGHTS, CDR2 YDEGEE, per germline. V lost 4 bases and J lost 7, with 9 bases in between. Written as DNA, the CDR3 is TGTGCCAGCAGCCCGGACAGCAATTCACCCCTCCACTTT. Protein: CASSPDSNSPLHF. The full variable domain, in which reference TRBV5-8 and TRBJ1-6 provide the parts outside the CDR3, is EAGVTQSPTHLIKTRGQQATLRCSPISGHTSVYWYQQALGLGLQFLLWYDEGEERNRGNFPPRFSGRQFPNYSSELNVNALELEDSALYLCASSPDSNSPLHFGNGTRLTVT.

J is TRBJ2-7 and V is TRBV15; the D gene could be TRBD1 or TRBD2 (7 bases each). Germline loops: CDR1 LNHNV, CDR2 YYDKDF (reference sequence). The V end lost 0 bases, the J end lost 3 bases, and 12 bases lay between the germline ends. The CDR3 runs 15 residues. The CDR3 is CATSREAGGVYEQYF. As DNA, the CDR3 is TGTGCCACCAGCAGAGAGGCAGGGGGGGTCTACGAGCAGTACTTC.

The chain is built from TRBV29-1 and TRBJ1-1; 10 nucleotides agree with TRBD1. The CDR3 length is 16 residues. Germline trimming cut 1 base from V and 0 bases from J; bases unmatched to any gene: 5. CDR1 and CDR2 from the germline V gene are SQVTM and ANQGSEA. The CDR3 DNA reads as TGCAGCGTTGAAGTCGGGACAGGGGTAATGAACACTGAAGCTTTCTTT. Translated, it gives CSVEVGTGVMNTEAFF.

This chain uses TRBV6-5 with TRBJ2-5; D may be TRBD1 (6 bases). Looked up from germline, CDR1 is MNHEY and CDR2 is SVGAGI. CDR3 size: 16 residues. V was cut by 3 bases and J by 5 bases, with 19 bases left in between. The CDR3 nucleotides read TGTGCCAGCAGTTATTATGGCGCAGGGGCAGTGGAGACCCAGTACTTC. It encodes CASSYYGAGAVETQYF.

This chain links TRBV5-8 with TRBJ1-2, with D maybe TRBD1 (5 bases). V shed 5 bases and J shed 8 bases, with 16 bases lying between them. The germline V gene encodes CDR1 SGHTS and CDR2 YDEGEE. This CDR3 contains 13 residues. CDR3: CASRPRDFFGYTF. The CDR3 coding sequence is TGTGCCAGCAGACCCAGGGATTTCTTCGGCTACACCTTC.

This clonotype was recorded a few times. This sequence joins TRBV12-3 or TRBV12-4 and TRBJ2-7; 8 nucleotides align to TRBD2. The trim removed 4 bases at V and 6 bases at J, leaving 8 bases unmatched. The CDR3 has 14 amino acids. The CDR3 DNA reads TGTGCCAGCAGTTCTACCGGGACTAGAGGCGAGCAGTACTTC. This codes for CASSSTGTRGEQYF.

In this sample, this clonotype turned up once. The V call is TRBV7-3, the J call TRBJ1-1; 8 bases are shared with TRBD1. With 5 bases clipped from V and 3 bases from J, the junction kept 11 bases outside the gene matches. Germline V CDR1 and CDR2: SGHTA, FQGTGA. This CDR3 has 16 residues. The CDR3 DNA reads as TGTGCCAGCAGCCCGAACCCAGGGGGCCGGGACACTGAAGCTTTCTTT. This codes for CASSPNPGGRDTEAFF.

This clonotype has only a few counts. This rearrangement joins TRBV12-3 or TRBV12-4 to TRBJ2-1; 10 nucleotides agree with TRBD2. The ends lost 4 bases at V and 5 bases at J; junction bases unmatched: 5. This CDR3 contains 15 residues. The CDR3 reads CASSSAGGPNNEQFF. DNA of the CDR3: TGTGCCAGCAGTTCAGCGGGAGGGCCTAACAATGAGCAGTTCTTC.